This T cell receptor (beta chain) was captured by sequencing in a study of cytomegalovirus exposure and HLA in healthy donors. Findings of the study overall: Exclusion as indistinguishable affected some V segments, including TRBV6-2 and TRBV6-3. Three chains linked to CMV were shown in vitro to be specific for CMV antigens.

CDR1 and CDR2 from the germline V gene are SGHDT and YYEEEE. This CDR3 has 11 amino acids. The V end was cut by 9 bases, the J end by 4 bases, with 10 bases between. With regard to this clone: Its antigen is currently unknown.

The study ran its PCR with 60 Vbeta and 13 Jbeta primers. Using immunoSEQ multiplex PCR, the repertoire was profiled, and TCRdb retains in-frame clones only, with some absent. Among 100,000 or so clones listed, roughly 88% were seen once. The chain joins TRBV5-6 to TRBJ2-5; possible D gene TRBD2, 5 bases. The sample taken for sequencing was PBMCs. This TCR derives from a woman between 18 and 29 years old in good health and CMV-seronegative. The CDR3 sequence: CATGVGETQYF. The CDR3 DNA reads TGTGCCACCGGGGTGGGAGAGACCCAGTACTTC.